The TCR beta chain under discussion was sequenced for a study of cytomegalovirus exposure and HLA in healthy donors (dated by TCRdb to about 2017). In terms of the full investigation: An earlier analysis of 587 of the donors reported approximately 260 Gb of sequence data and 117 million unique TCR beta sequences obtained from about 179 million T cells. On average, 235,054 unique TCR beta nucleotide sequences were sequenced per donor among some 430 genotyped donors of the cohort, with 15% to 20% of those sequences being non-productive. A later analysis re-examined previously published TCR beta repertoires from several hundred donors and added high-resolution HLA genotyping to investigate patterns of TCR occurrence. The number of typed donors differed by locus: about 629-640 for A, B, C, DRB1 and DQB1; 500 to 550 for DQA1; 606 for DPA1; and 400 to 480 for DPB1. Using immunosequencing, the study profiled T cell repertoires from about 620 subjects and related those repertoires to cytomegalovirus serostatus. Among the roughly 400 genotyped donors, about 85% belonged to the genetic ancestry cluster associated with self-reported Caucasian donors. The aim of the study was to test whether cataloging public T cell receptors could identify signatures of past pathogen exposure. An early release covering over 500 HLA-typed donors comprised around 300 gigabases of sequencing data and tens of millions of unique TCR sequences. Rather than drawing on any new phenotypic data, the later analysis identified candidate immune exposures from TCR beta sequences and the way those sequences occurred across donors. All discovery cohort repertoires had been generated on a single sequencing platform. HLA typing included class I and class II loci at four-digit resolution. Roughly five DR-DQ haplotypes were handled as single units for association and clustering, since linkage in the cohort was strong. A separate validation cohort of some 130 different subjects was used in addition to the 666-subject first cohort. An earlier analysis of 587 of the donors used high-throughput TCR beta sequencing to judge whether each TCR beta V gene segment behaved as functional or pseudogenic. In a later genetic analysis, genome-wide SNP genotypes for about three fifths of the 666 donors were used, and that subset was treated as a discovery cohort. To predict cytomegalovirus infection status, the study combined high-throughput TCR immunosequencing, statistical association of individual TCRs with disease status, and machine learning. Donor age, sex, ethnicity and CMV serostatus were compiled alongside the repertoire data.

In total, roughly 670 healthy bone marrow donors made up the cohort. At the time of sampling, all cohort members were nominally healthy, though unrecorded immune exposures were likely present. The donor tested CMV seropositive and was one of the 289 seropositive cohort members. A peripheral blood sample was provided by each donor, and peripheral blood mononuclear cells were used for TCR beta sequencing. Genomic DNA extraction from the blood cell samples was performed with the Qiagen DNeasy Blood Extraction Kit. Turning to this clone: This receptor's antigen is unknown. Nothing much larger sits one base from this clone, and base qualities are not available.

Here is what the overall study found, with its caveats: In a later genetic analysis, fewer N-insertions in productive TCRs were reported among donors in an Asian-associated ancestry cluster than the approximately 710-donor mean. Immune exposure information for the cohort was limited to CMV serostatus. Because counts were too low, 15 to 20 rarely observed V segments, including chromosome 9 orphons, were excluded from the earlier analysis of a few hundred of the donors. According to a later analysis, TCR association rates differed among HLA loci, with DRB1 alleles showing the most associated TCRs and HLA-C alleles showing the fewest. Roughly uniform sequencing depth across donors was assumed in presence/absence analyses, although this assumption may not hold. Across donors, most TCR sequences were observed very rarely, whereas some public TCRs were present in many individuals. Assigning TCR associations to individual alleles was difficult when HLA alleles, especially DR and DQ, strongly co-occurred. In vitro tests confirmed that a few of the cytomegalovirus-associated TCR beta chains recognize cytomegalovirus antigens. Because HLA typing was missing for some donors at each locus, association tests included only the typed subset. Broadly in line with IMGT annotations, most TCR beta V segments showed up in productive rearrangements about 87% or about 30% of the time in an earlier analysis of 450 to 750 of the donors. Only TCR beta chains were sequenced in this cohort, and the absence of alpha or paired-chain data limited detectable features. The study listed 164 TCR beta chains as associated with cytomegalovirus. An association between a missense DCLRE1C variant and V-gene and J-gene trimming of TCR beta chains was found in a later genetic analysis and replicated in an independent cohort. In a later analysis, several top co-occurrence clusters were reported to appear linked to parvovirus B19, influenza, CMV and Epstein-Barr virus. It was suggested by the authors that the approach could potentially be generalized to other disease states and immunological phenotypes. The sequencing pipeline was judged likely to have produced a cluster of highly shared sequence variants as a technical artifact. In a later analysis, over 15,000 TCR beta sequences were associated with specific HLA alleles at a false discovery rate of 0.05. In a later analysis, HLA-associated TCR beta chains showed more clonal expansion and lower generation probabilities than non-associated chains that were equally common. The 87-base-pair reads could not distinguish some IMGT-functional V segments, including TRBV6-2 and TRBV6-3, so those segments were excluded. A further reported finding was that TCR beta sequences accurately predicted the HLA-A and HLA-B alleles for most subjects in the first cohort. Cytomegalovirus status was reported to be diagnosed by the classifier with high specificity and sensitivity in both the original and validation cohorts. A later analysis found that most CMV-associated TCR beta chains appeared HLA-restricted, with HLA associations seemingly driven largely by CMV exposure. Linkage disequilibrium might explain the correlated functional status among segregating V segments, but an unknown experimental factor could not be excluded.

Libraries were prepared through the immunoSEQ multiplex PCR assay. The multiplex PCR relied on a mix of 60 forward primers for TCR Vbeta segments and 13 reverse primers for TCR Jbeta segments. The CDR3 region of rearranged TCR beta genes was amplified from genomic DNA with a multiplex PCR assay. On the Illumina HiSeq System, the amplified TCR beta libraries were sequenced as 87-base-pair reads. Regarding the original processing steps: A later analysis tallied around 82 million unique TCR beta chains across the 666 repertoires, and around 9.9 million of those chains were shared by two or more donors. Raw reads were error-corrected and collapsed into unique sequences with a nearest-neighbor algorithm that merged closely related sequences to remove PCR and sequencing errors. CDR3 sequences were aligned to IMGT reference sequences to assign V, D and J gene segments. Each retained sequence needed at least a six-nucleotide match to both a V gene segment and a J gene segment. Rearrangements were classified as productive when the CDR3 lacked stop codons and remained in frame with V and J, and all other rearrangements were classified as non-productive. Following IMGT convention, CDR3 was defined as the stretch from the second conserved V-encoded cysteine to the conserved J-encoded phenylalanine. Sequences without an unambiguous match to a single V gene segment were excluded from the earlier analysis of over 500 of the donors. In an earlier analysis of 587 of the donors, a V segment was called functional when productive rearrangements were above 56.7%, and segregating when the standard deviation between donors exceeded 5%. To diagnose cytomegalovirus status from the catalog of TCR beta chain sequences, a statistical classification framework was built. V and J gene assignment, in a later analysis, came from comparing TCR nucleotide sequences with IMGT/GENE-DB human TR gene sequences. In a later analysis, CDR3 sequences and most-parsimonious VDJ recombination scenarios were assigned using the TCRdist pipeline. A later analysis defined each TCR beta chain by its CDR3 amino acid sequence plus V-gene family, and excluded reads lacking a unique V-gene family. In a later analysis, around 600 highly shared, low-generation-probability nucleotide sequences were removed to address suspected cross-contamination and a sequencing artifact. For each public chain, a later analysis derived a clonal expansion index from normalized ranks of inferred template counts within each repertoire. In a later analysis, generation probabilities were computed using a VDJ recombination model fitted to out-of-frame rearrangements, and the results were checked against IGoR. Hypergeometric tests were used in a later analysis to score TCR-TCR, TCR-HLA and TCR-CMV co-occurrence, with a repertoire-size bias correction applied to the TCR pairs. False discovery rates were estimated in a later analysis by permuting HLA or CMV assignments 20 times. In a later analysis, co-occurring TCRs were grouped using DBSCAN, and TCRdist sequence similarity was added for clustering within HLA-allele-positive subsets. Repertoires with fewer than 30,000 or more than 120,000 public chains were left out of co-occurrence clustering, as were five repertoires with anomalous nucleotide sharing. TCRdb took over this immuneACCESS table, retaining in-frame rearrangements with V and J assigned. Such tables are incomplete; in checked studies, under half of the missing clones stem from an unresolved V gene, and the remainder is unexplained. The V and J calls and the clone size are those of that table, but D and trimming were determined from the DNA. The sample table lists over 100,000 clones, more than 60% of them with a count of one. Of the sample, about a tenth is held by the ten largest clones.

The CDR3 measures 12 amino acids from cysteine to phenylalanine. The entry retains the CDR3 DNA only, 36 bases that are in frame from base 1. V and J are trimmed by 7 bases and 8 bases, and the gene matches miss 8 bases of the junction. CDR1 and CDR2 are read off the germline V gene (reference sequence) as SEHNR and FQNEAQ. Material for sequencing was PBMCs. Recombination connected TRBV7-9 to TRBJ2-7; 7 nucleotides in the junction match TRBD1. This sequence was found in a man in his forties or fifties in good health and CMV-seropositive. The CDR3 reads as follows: CASNTGQYQQYF. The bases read TGTGCCAGCAACACGGGACAGTACCAGCAGTACTTC.